Sequencing of this TCR beta chain was carried out in a study of shared clonotypes between healthy human individuals. General study findings and limits: Blood was the only sampled material, and tissue repertoires likely differ.

Donors were healthy HIV-negative adults without recent acute infections or vaccinations. Tens of thousands of T cell genomes, or approximately 280 ng DNA, went into unsorted PBMC replicate PCRs. Repertoires were generated with immunoSEQ multiplex PCR, while TCRdb's copy carries only in-frame clones and drops some. The table has approximately 440,000 clones, over 60% seen once; the top ten hold 9.5% to 15%. For this clone: Antigen: not known.

This CDR3 has 14 residues. Trimming removed 5 bases from V and 5 bases from J; junction bases left unmatched: 5. Germline loops: CDR1 MDHEN, CDR2 SYDVKM. The sample taken for sequencing was PBMCs. This TCR derives from a woman aged 40 to 50 in good health. Some clones in this sample may be carry-over from other donors' samples. The rearrangement links TRBV28 to TRBJ1-4, with 7 bases matching TRBD1. The CDR3 DNA follows: TGTGCCAGCAGTCCTCCGGACAGGAATGAAAAACTGTTTTTT. Amino acid sequence: CASSPPDRNEKLFF.